This TCR beta chain was sequenced in a study of cytomegalovirus exposure and HLA in healthy donors. Study information: Later analysis reported that the approximately 120 validation repertoires shared the platform of the 600 to 750 first-cohort repertoires. Notes on the study in general: Some public TCRs appeared in many individuals, while most sequences were rare. Altogether, more than 150 TCR beta chains were recorded as cytomegalovirus-associated. Within the approximately 130 validation repertoires, first-cohort TCR clusters tended to co-occur, according to a later analysis.

This table comes from immunoSEQ multiplex PCR, and its TCRdb copy is limited to in-frame clones, with some not included. The sample includes roughly 130,000 clones, 86% of them seen just once. About this clone itself: Its antigen is as yet unknown.

Germline lookup yields CDR1 SGHTA and CDR2 FQGNSA. The CDR3 consists of 15 residues. The ends were cut back, 6 bases at V and 5 bases at J, with 19 bases in the middle. The rearrangement joins TRBV7-2 to TRBJ2-5; perhaps TRBD1 as D (6 bases). The sequence was collected from a man aged 18 to 30 in good health and CMV-seronegative. Sequencing used PBMCs. Written as DNA, the CDR3 is TGTGCCAGCAGTTCCCTCTTTGGGGGCGGTGAGACCCAGTACTTC. Amino acid sequence: CASSSLFGGGETQYF.